The 26 T cell receptor beta chains in this list originate from one sample, sequenced in a study of naive CD8 T cells in extremely preterm neonates. TCRdb's copy holds only in-frame clones and misses some; the assay was immunoSEQ multiplex PCR. This sample has about 5,800 clones, with around 97% found just once. The specimen was naive CD8+ T cells from blood. The receptors originated from a human donor in good health.

The chain recombines TRBV13 with TRBJ1-4; TRBD1 matches 10 bases. The CDR3 sequence is 14 residues long. V lost 6 bases and J lost 8; bases outside the gene matches: 6. Germline V gene sequence: CDR1 PRHDT, CDR2 FYEKMQ (reference sequence). DNA for the CDR3: TGTGCCAGCAGTCCCGACAGGGGGCGCGAAAAACTGTTTTTT. Amino acids: CASSPDRGREKLFF. The full variable domain, its missing parts supplied by reference TRBV13 and TRBJ1-4, is AAGVIQSPRHLIKEKRETATLKCYPIPRHDTVYWYQQGPGQDPQFLISFYEKMQSDKGSIPDRFSAQQFSDYHSELNMSSLELGDSALYFCASSPDRGREKLFFGSGTQLSVL.

The gene calls are TRBV5-1 and TRBJ2-7, with D unclear. The V and J ends lost 2 bases and 3 bases respectively, with 12 bases between them. CDR1 is SGHRS and CDR2 is YFSETQ in the germline V gene. The CDR3 consists of 14 residues. The CDR3 protein is CASSFAGLNYEQYF. In nucleotides, the CDR3 is TGCGCCAGCAGCTTCGCCGGGTTAAACTACGAGCAGTACTTC. The full variable domain, its missing parts supplied by reference TRBV5-1 and TRBJ2-7, is KAGVTQTPRYLIKTRGQQVTLSCSPISGHRSVSWYQQTPGQGLQFLFEYFSETQRNKGNFPGRFSGRQFSNSRSEMNVSTLELGDSALYLCASSFAGLNYEQYFGPGTRLTVT.

This chain uses TRBV2 with TRBJ2-7, with 7 bases matching TRBD1. Germline-derived CDR1 and CDR2 are SNHLY and FYNNEI. With V trimmed by 6 bases and J by 0 bases, 5 bases remained unmatched. The CDR3 covers 14 residues. The CDR3 loop is CASRDRPHSYEQYF. The DNA for the CDR3 is TGTGCCAGCAGGGACAGGCCCCACTCCTACGAGCAGTACTTC.

This chain uses TRBV7-9 with TRBJ2-5; 8 positions agree with TRBD1. CDR1 and CDR2 from the germline V gene are SEHNR and FQNEAQ (reference sequence). Trimming removed 5 bases from V and 3 bases from J; junction bases left unmatched: 8. The CDR3 is 15 residues long. The CDR3 here is CASSRAGTGKETQYF. CDR3 bases: TGTGCCAGCAGCCGGGCCGGGACAGGAAAAGAGACCCAGTACTTC.

The chain uses TRBV11-2 and TRBJ1-1, with D unresolved. The germline gives CDR1 SGHAT, CDR2 FQNNGV. The CDR3 runs 14 residues. V was shortened by 0 bases and J by 4 bases, with 9 bases between the two germline ends. This CDR3 is CASSLDRGVTEAFF. The CDR3 region has the DNA TGTGCCAGCAGCTTAGATAGAGGTGTCACTGAAGCTTTCTTT.

This chain links TRBV27 with TRBJ1-1, with 8 bases that match TRBD1. V was pared by 2 bases and J by 5 bases, with 10 bases of the junction left unmatched. CDR1 and CDR2 from the germline V gene are MNHEY and SMNVEV (reference sequence). This CDR3 is built from 16 residues. CDR3 residues: CASSLIIGQGVTEAFF. The CDR3 DNA sequence: TGTGCCAGCAGTTTAATAATAGGACAGGGAGTGACTGAAGCTTTCTTT.

This chain connects TRBV11-2 to TRBJ2-1; a weak D match, TRBD2 (5 bases). The CDR3 runs to 15 residues. The germline V gene has CDR1 SGHAT and CDR2 FQNNGV. V lost 5 bases and J lost 4, with 15 bases in between. The CDR3 nucleotides read TGTGCCAGCAGCCTGCTAGCCGTGATGTACAATGAGCAGTTCTTC. Its translation is CASSLLAVMYNEQFF.

The CDR3 here is CASSLGPGVGTQYF. CDR3 sequence (DNA): TGTGCCAGCAGCTTAGGGCCAGGGGTTGGTACGCAGTATTTT. This sequence joins TRBV11-2 and TRBJ2-3; D perhaps matches TRBD1 (6 bases). This CDR3 region has 14 residues. V dropped 1 base and J dropped 8 bases, with 13 bases sitting between them. The germline V gene has CDR1 SGHAT and CDR2 FQNNGV.

CDR3 region: CASSHDSLGSPLHF. CDR3 sequence (DNA): TGTGCCAGCAGCCACGACAGTCTGGGTTCACCCCTCCACTTT. V and J are TRBV28 and TRBJ1-6, with D maybe TRBD1 (5 bases). There are 14 residues in the CDR3. Germline V gene sequence: CDR1 MDHEN, CDR2 SYDVKM. V lost 6 bases, J lost 9 bases, and 15 bases lay in between.

This clone was detected once. This chain connects TRBV6-5 to TRBJ1-1; D perhaps matches TRBD1 (6 bases). V dropped 0 bases and J dropped 1 base, with 9 bases sitting between them. Germline V gene lookup returns CDR1 MNHEY and CDR2 SVGAGI. The CDR3 extends over 15 amino acids. The CDR3 region is CASSYSQTGNTEAFF. DNA of the CDR3: TGTGCCAGCAGTTACTCCCAGACAGGGAACACTGAAGCTTTCTTT.

This chain joins TRBV4-1 and TRBJ2-7; TRBD1 agrees at 9 bases. The CDR3 sequence is 15 residues long. Germline CDR1 MGHRA, CDR2 YSYEKL. After removal of 2 bases from V and 3 bases from J, the junction contained 5 bases not matched to a gene. CDR3 in amino acids: CASSQIWDRVYEQYF. The CDR3 coding sequence is TGCGCCAGCAGCCAAATTTGGGACAGGGTCTACGAGCAGTACTTC.

The rearrangement uses TRBV4-3 and TRBJ1-5; perhaps TRBD1 as D (5 bases). Trimming left V 4 bases short and J 0 bases short, with 10 bases between. Germline V gene lookup returns CDR1 LGHNA and CDR2 YSLEER. This CDR3 is 15 amino acids long. The CDR3 is CASSLRAYSNQPQHF. In DNA, the CDR3 is TGCGCCAGCAGCCTCAGGGCTTATAGCAATCAGCCCCAGCATTTT.

The rearrangement uses TRBV19 and TRBJ1-1; D is perhaps TRBD1 (6 bases). There are 12 residues in the CDR3. Germline V lookup: CDR1 LNHDA, CDR2 SQIVND (reference sequence). The V gene lost 5 bases and the J gene lost 6 bases, with 10 bases spanning the gap. In DNA, the CDR3 is TGTGCCAGTAGTGATTACAGGGCTGAAGCTTTCTTT. Amino acid sequence: CASSDYRAEAFF. Filled out from reference TRBV19 and TRBJ1-1, the complete variable domain reads DGGITQSPKYLFRKEGQNVTLSCEQNLNHDAMYWYRQDPGQGLRLIYYSQIVNDFQKGDIAEGYSVSREKKESFPLTVTSAQKNPTAFYLCASSDYRAEAFFGQGTRLTVV.

This clone was seen once. The chain couples TRBV4-2 to TRBJ1-1; D is unclear. The CDR3 sequence is 13 residues long. CDR1 is LGHNA, CDR2 YNFKEQ, per germline. The V end lost 5 bases, the J end lost 8 bases, and 15 bases lay between the germline ends. The CDR3, as DNA: TGTGCCAGCAGCTCTACGTTCTCCCCGGAAGCTTTCTTT. The encoded protein is CASSSTFSPEAFF.

The chain couples TRBV4-3 to TRBJ2-3, with 9 nucleotides matching TRBD2. The CDR3 loop spans 17 amino acids. Losses at the gene ends were 0 bases for V and 4 bases for J; bases not matched to a gene: 8. The V gene's germline CDR1 is LGHNA and CDR2 YSLEER. This chain's CDR3 is CASSQDYGGGGPDTQYF. The CDR3 coding sequence is TGCGCCAGCAGCCAAGATTACGGCGGGGGGGGCCCAGATACGCAGTATTTT.

The chain is built from TRBV5-6 and TRBJ2-7; the D gene is possibly TRBD1 (5 bases). The V gene's germline CDR1 is SGHDT and CDR2 YYEEEE. The V and J ends lost 4 bases and 2 bases respectively, with 13 bases between them. The CDR3 extends over 14 amino acids. The CDR3, as DNA: TGTGCCAGCAGCCTACGACAGTCCCCCTACGAGCAGTACTTC. This encodes CASSLRQSPYEQYF.

The gene calls are TRBV4-3 and TRBJ2-7, with 9 positions matching TRBD1. CDR1 LGHNA and CDR2 YSLEER come from the germline V gene. Unmatched junction bases numbered 18, after V lost 6 bases and J lost 3 bases. CDR3 length equals 18 residues. Here the CDR3 reads CASSQPDPPGQGVYEQYV. Written as DNA, the CDR3 is TGCGCCAGCAGTCAGCCAGACCCACCGGGACAGGGTGTCTACGAGCAGTACGTC.

V and J are TRBV5-1 and TRBJ1-4; the D is unclear. Germline CDR1 reads SGHRS; CDR2 reads YFSETQ. The CDR3 sequence is 16 residues long. Between the trimmed V and J ends, which lost 0 bases and 6 bases, there was a span of 15 bases. This CDR3 is CASSLEPLLGHEKLFF. Written as DNA, the CDR3 is TGCGCCAGCAGCTTGGAACCCCTCCTTGGCCATGAAAAACTGTTTTTT.

The chain has TRBV5-1 and TRBJ1-3; 8 positions agree with TRBD1. CDR1 is SGHRS and CDR2 is YFSETQ in the germline V gene. The CDR3 is 13 amino acids. V was pared by 2 bases and J by 8 bases, with 3 bases of the junction left unmatched. CDR3 bases: TGCGCCAGCAGCTTAGGGACAGGTGACACCATATATTTT. As protein: CASSLGTGDTIYF.

V and J are TRBV28 and TRBJ1-1; D remains unclear. The CDR3 sequence is 16 residues long. V lost 3 bases, J lost 0 bases, and 14 bases lay in between. Germline CDR1 is MDHEN and CDR2 is SYDVKM. The CDR3 reads CASSFAGGLLNTEAFF. CDR3 DNA: TGTGCCAGCAGTTTTGCTGGCGGACTCCTGAACACTGAAGCTTTCTTT.

The chain joins TRBV27 to TRBJ1-2; 11 positions agree with TRBD1. After removal of 5 bases from V and 7 bases from J, the junction contained 6 bases not matched to a gene. Germline V lookup: CDR1 MNHEY, CDR2 SMNVEV (reference sequence). The length of the CDR3 is 14 residues. The DNA for the CDR3 is TGTGCCAGCAGTATAACCGGGACAGGGGGTGGCTACACCTTC. Protein: CASSITGTGGGYTF.

V and J are TRBV19 and TRBJ1-5; unclear D gene. CDR3 length: 10 amino acids. Between the trimmed V and J ends, which lost 11 bases and 5 bases, there was a span of 7 bases. The germline CDR1 and CDR2 sequences are LNHDA and SQIVND (reference sequence). The CDR3 sequence is CAAGYQPQHF. The CDR3 DNA reads as TGTGCCGCGGGGTATCAGCCCCAGCATTTT. The whole variable domain, remainder taken from reference TRBV19 and TRBJ1-5, is DGGITQSPKYLFRKEGQNVTLSCEQNLNHDAMYWYRQDPGQGLRLIYYSQIVNDFQKGDIAEGYSVSREKKESFPLTVTSAQKNPTAFYLCAAGYQPQHFGDGTRLSIL.

The chain employs TRBV18 and TRBJ2-5, with 7 bases identical to TRBD1. V lost 2 bases and J lost 3; bases outside the gene matches: 6. The CDR3 is 15 residues long. Germline V gene sequence: CDR1 KGHSH, CDR2 LQKENI. The CDR3, as DNA: TGTGCCAGCTCACCATCTAAGGGACAGAAAGAGACCCAGTACTTC. Its translation: CASSPSKGQKETQYF. The entire variable domain, with the rest obtained from reference TRBV18 and TRBJ2-5, is as follows: NAGVMQNPRHLVRRRGQEARLRCSPMKGHSHVYWYRQLPEEGLKFMVYLQKENIIDESGMPKERFSAEFPKEGPSILRIQQVVRGDSAAYFCASSPSKGQKETQYFGPGTRLLVL.

This clone was observed a single time. The chain has TRBV9 and TRBJ1-1; tentatively, D is TRBD1 (5 bases). Trimming cost V 2 bases and J 3 bases, with 8 bases left between them. Germline values: CDR1 SGDLS, CDR2 YYNGEE. CDR3 length: 13 amino acids. This chain's CDR3 is CASSVGGYTEAFF. The CDR3 DNA sequence: TGTGCCAGCAGCGTGGGGGGGTACACTGAAGCTTTCTTT.

The CDR3 protein is CASSLRGLITDTQYF. The DNA of the CDR3 is TGTGCCAGCAGCTTAAGGGGGCTGATCACAGATACGCAGTATTTT. The chain carries TRBV7-9 and TRBJ2-3; 7 bases line up with TRBD1. The V segment lost 2 bases and the J segment 2 bases; nucleotides outside the gene matches: 4. The CDR3 length is 15 residues. Germline CDR1 and CDR2: SEHNR and FQNEAQ (reference sequence). The whole variable domain, remainder taken from reference TRBV7-9 and TRBJ2-3, is DTGVSQNPRHKITKRGQNVTFRCDPISEHNRLYWYRQTLGQGPEFLTYFQNEAQLEKSRLLSDRFSAERPKGSFSTLEIQRTEQGDSAMYLCASSLRGLITDTQYFGPGTRLTVL.

This rearrangement joins TRBV4-3 to TRBJ1-2; D possibly corresponds to TRBD1 (5 bases). The CDR3 length is 15 residues. Between the trimmed V and J ends, which lost 0 bases and 8 bases, there was a span of 16 bases. The germline CDR1 and CDR2 sequences are LGHNA and YSLEER. Written as DNA, the CDR3 is TGCGCCAGCAGCCAAGATAGATTGGGGGGAGGCGGCTACACCTTC. This codes for CASSQDRLGGGGYTF.